The 22 T cell receptor beta chains below come from one sample, sequenced in a study of cytomegalovirus exposure and HLA in healthy donors. The primer mix had 60 Vbeta and 13 Jbeta primers. TCRdb's table, derived via immunoSEQ multiplex PCR, lists solely in-frame clones and lacks some. The sample contains roughly 100,000 clones, 77% of which appear only once. Sequencing was performed on PBMCs. These receptors came from a male donor in good health and CMV-seropositive.

About this clone itself: Other DNA sequences in this specimen translate into the identical CDR3. J is TRBJ1-2 and V is TRBV30; TRBD1 agrees at 7 bases. The CDR3 has 13 amino acids. The germline V gene has CDR1 GTSNPN and CDR2 SVGIG (reference sequence). J gave up 4 bases and V 2 bases, and 4 bases lay outside the gene matches. CDR3 DNA sequence: TGTGCCTGGAGTCGGGACAGACCCTATGGCTACACCTTC. Translated: CAWSRDRPYGYTF. The full variable domain, in which reference TRBV30 and TRBJ1-2 provide the parts outside the CDR3, is SQTIHQWPATLVQPVGSPLSLECTVEGTSNPNLYWYRQAAGRGLQLLFYSVGIGQISSEVPQNLSASRPQDRQFILSSKKLLLSDSGFYLCAWSRDRPYGYTFGSGTRLTVV.

The rearrangement joins TRBV7-9 to TRBJ1-3; perhaps TRBD1 as D (5 bases). The CDR3 contains 17 residues. Looked up from germline, CDR1 is SEHNR and CDR2 is FQNEAQ (reference sequence). Deletions cut 5 bases from V and 0 bases from J, with 17 bases between. CDR3 in amino acids: CASSQLWDYLSGNTIYF. Here the CDR3 DNA reads TGTGCCAGCAGCCAACTTTGGGACTACCTCTCTGGAAACACCATATATTTT. The variable domain in full, completed from reference TRBV7-9 and TRBJ1-3, reads DTGVSQNPRHKITKRGQNVTFRCDPISEHNRLYWYRQTLGQGPEFLTYFQNEAQLEKSRLLSDRFSAERPKGSFSTLEIQRTEQGDSAMYLCASSQLWDYLSGNTIYFGEGSWLTVV.

This clone appeared once. The chain has TRBV11-3 and TRBJ2-7; 7 nucleotides align to TRBD2. This CDR3 has 14 residues. V lost 1 base and J lost 4; bases outside the gene matches: 4. Looked up from germline, CDR1 is SGHNT and CDR2 is YENEEA. CDR3 DNA sequence: TGTGCCAGCAGCTTAGGCGGGAGATGGTACGAGCAGTACTTC. Protein sequence: CASSLGGRWYEQYF.

The rearrangement uses TRBV5-1 and TRBJ2-3, with a tentative D call TRBD2 (6 bases). V was trimmed by 1 base and J by 5 bases, leaving 14 bases between them. CDR3 length: 15 residues. Germline assignment: CDR1 SGHRS and CDR2 YFSETQ. The CDR3 loop is CASSLTGGEGDTQYF. CDR3 nucleotides: TGCGCCAGCAGCTTGACCGGGGGAGAAGGAGATACGCAGTATTTT.

This clone was observed a handful of times. The chain recombines TRBV7-2 with TRBJ1-2, with D perhaps TRBD1 (6 bases). Germline lookup yields CDR1 SGHTA and CDR2 FQGNSA. CDR3 length equals 15 residues. The V gene lost 4 bases and the J gene lost 4 bases, with 16 bases spanning the gap. The CDR3 loop reads CASSSDPRGFYGYTF. CDR3 sequence (DNA): TGTGCCAGCAGCTCCGATCCTAGGGGGTTCTATGGCTACACCTTC.

This clone has a handful of counts. The chain employs TRBV5-1 and TRBJ2-5; 7 bases align to TRBD1. J was trimmed by 5 bases and V by 4 bases; bases with no gene match: 8. CDR3 length equals 14 residues. Germline loops: CDR1 SGHRS, CDR2 YFSETQ. The CDR3: CASSHGQAGETQYF. The CDR3 bases are TGCGCCAGCAGCCATGGACAGGCTGGGGAGACCCAGTACTTC.

The chain recombines TRBV7-9 with TRBJ2-7; unclear D gene. The CDR3 has 13 amino acids. V lost 2 bases and J lost 5, with 10 bases in between. Germline V CDR1 and CDR2: SEHNR, FQNEAQ (reference sequence). CDR3 residues: CASSLNWQDEQYF. The CDR3 DNA follows: TGTGCCAGCAGCTTAAACTGGCAGGACGAGCAGTACTTC.

This chain links TRBV19 with TRBJ2-3; D perhaps matches TRBD1 (7 bases). This CDR3 comprises 14 residues. Trimming pared 3 bases from V and 6 bases from J, leaving 13 bases between. Germline CDR1 reads LNHDA; CDR2 reads SQIVND (reference sequence). CDR3 residues: CASSIGPGGDTQYF. The CDR3 nucleotides read TGTGCCAGTAGTATCGGACCAGGGGGGGATACGCAGTATTTT.

This sequence joins TRBV5-4 and TRBJ2-2; TRBD1 is a possible D gene (5 bases). Per the germline V gene, CDR1 is SGHNT and CDR2 is YYREEE (reference sequence). This CDR3 is built from 12 residues. With 5 bases removed from V and 6 bases from J, the gap between germline ends came to 8 bases. CDR3 sequence (DNA): TGTGCCAGCAGGACAGTTCCCGGGGAGCTGTTTTTT. It codes for CASRTVPGELFF.

This rearrangement joins TRBV19 to TRBJ2-7; the match to TRBD1 covers 8 bases. The CDR3 length is 16 residues. In germline, CDR1 is LNHDA, CDR2 SQIVND (reference sequence). The trim removed 7 bases at V and 2 bases at J, leaving 13 bases unmatched. CDR3 sequence: CASTHRSGQGPYEQYF. CDR3 DNA: TGTGCCAGTACCCATCGAAGCGGACAGGGACCCTACGAGCAGTACTTC.

The CDR3 nucleotides read TGTGCCAGCAGCCCTGTACCGGGAGGCAATGAAAAACTGTTTTTT. Its protein is CASSPVPGGNEKLFF. This chain links TRBV6-5 with TRBJ1-4; no firm D call. Germline CDR1 and CDR2: MNHEY and SVGAGI. The CDR3 loop spans 15 amino acids. The germline V and J ends were trimmed by 6 bases and 5 bases, with 16 bases remaining between them.

The rearrangement links TRBV27 to TRBJ2-1; 14 bases align to TRBD2. CDR1 and CDR2 from the germline V gene are MNHEY and SMNVEV (reference sequence). The CDR3 runs to 15 residues. Losses at the gene ends were 5 bases for V and 6 bases for J; bases not matched to a gene: 3. CDR3 sequence reads: CASSPGTSGGNEQFF. The CDR3 region has the DNA TGTGCCAGCAGTCCCGGGACTAGCGGGGGCAATGAGCAGTTCTTC.

This clone has only a few counts. This chain joins TRBV7-3 and TRBJ2-3, with 9 nucleotides matching TRBD2. CDR1 and CDR2 from the germline V gene are SGHTA and FQGTGA. Unmatched junction bases numbered 12, after V lost 2 bases and J lost 15 bases. CDR3 length: 14 residues. The CDR3 loop is CASSLQAGGLPSYF. CDR3 DNA sequence: TGTGCCAGCAGCTTACAAGCGGGAGGCCTTCCCTCTTATTTT.

A remark on this clone: The same CDR3 is also encoded by other DNA sequences in this sample. The chain couples TRBV7-2 to TRBJ2-7; 10 bases align to TRBD1. The CDR3 extends over 15 amino acids. Germline assignment: CDR1 SGHTA and CDR2 FQGNSA. J was trimmed by 3 bases and V by 5 bases; bases with no gene match: 7. CDR3 sequence (DNA): TGTGCCAGCAGCCCACGGACAGGGGGGGACTACGAGCAGTACTTC. It yields the protein CASSPRTGGDYEQYF.

V usage is TRBV28 and J usage is TRBJ2-7, with D unresolved. V dropped 4 bases and J dropped 7 bases, with 5 bases sitting between them. This CDR3 has 10 residues. The germline V gene encodes CDR1 MDHEN and CDR2 SYDVKM. The CDR3 DNA sequence: TGTGCCAGCAGTTCGAGGGAGCAGTACTTC. This translates into CASSSREQYF.

The chain couples TRBV14 to TRBJ2-1, with 8 positions matching TRBD1. The V gene end was trimmed by 7 bases and the J gene end by 8 bases; junction bases not matched to a gene: 16. CDR1 is SGHDN, CDR2 FVKESK, per germline. This CDR3 is 16 amino acids long. CDR3 nucleotide sequence: TGTGCCAGCAACCACTTTCCAGGGGGCGGGATTGATGAGCAGTTCTTC. It codes for CASNHFPGGGIDEQFF.

V and J are TRBV7-8 and TRBJ2-5; D unclear. There are 15 residues in the CDR3. Trimming cost V 5 bases and J 2 bases, with 15 bases left between them. Germline V CDR1 and CDR2: SGHVS, FQNEAQ. CDR3 loop: CASSLFRSQQETQYF. Here the CDR3 DNA reads TGTGCCAGCAGCCTGTTTCGATCACAACAAGAGACCCAGTACTTC.

This rearrangement joins TRBV21-1 to TRBJ2-3; the D call TRBD1 from the table was never checked on the DNA. TRBV21-1 is a pseudogene. This CDR3 has 18 residues. The CDR3, as DNA: TGTGCCAGCAGCAAATACTCCCCTGAGACAGGGACGGGAGATACGCAGTATTTT. It is translated as CASSKYSPETGTGDTQYF.

V gene TRBV9 combines with J gene TRBJ2-1; tentative D call: TRBD1 (7 bases). The CDR3 covers 15 residues. The germline V gene has CDR1 SGDLS and CDR2 YYNGEE. Trimming pared 0 bases from V and 6 bases from J, leaving 13 bases between. CDR3 in amino acids: CASSVETGRFNEQFF. The DNA of the CDR3 is TGTGCCAGCAGCGTAGAGACAGGGAGGTTCAATGAGCAGTTCTTC.

In this sample, this clone turned up a few times. The rearrangement joins TRBV7-2 to TRBJ2-1; perhaps TRBD2 as D (5 bases). This CDR3 has 14 amino acids. Germline assignment: CDR1 SGHTA and CDR2 FQGNSA. V was pared by 4 bases and J by 10 bases, with 17 bases between. CDR3 bases: TGTGCCAGCAGCTCCGGACTGGCCTCCTCGGAGCAGTTCTTC. Translating it yields CASSSGLASSEQFF.

The V and J genes are TRBV29-1 and TRBJ1-1; D is unresolved. V was cut by 0 bases and J by 8 bases, with 13 bases left in between. The CDR3 is made up of 13 amino acids. Germline V gene data show CDR1 as SQVTM and CDR2 as ANQGSEA. The CDR3 reads CSVEEPGGREAFF. CDR3 DNA sequence: TGCAGCGTTGAAGAACCGGGAGGGAGGGAAGCTTTCTTT. Complete variable domain (other parts from reference TRBV29-1 and TRBJ1-1): SAVISQKPSRDICQRGTSLTIQCQVDSQVTMMFWYRQQPGQSLTLIATANQGSEATYESGFVIDKFPISRPNLTFSTLTVSNMSPEDSSIYLCSVEEPGGREAFFGQGTRLTVV.

The V and J genes are TRBV12-5 and TRBJ2-3, with D tentatively TRBD1 (6 bases). V lost 5 bases to trimming and J lost 5 bases, with 20 bases between them. CDR3 length: 16 amino acids. The V gene's germline CDR1 is LGHNT and CDR2 FRNRAP. In DNA form, the CDR3 reads TGTGCTAGTGGTATCGGATGGGACACACGGGGAGATACGCAGTATTTT. Protein: CASGIGWDTRGDTQYF.